These 18 T cell receptor beta chains came from one sample sequenced in a study of human T cells and chemical hapten exposure. TCRdb analysed the RACE reads with MiXCR anew, one entry per CDR3 protein. The sample includes 55,000 to 75,000 distinct CDR3 sequences, over 10% of them seen just once. Time point defined: patch test 3, about 24 weeks after DPC sensitization. Specified treatment: therapeutic diphenylcyclopropenone sensitization with weekly scalp DPC. Sequences were derived from whole blood, sampled in connection with sensitization to the hapten diphenylcyclopropenone (DPC). The receptors were gathered from a man aged 25-45 years with alopecia areata. Some clones in this sample may be carry-over from other donors' samples.

Ten or more counts support this clonotype. This chain joins TRBV4-3 and TRBJ2-1; 12 bases agree with TRBD1. The CDR3 contains 17 residues. Losses at the gene ends were 5 bases for V and 7 bases for J; bases not matched to a gene: 12. Germline assignment: CDR1 LGHNA and CDR2 YSLEER. DNA for the CDR3: TGCGCCAGCAGCTCCCGCGCGGGACAGGGGGCGCGGAATGAGCAGTTCTTC. Translated: CASSSRAGQGARNEQFF.

The J gene is TRBJ2-7, the V gene TRBV9; D may be TRBD1 (5 bases). Trimming stripped 6 bases from V and 6 bases from J, with 19 bases between. The CDR3 extends over 14 amino acids. Germline V gene data show CDR1 as SGDLS and CDR2 as YYNGEE. The CDR3 protein is CASIGKGRGGEQYF. The CDR3 DNA reads TGTGCCAGCATCGGCAAGGGAAGGGGTGGCGAGCAGTACTTC.

The chain is built from TRBV14 and TRBJ2-7; 10 bases are shared with TRBD1. The CDR3 contains 16 residues. CDR1 is SGHDN and CDR2 is FVKESK in the germline V gene. V trimming: 5 bases; J trimming: 2 bases; junction bases outside the gene matches: 9. The CDR3 loop reads CASSDIGQGVTYEQYF. CDR3 DNA sequence: TGTGCCAGCAGCGATATTGGACAGGGGGTTACCTACGAGCAGTACTTC.

This clonotype showed up just a few times. The rearrangement links TRBV29-1 to TRBJ1-2; 9 nucleotides agree with TRBD1. The CDR3 covers 13 residues. Germline-derived CDR1 and CDR2 are SQVTM and ANQGSEA. The trim removed 6 bases at V and 3 bases at J, leaving 5 bases unmatched. CDR3 region: CSVRWTGDYGYTF. The DNA of the CDR3 is TGCAGCGTCCGATGGACAGGGGACTATGGCTACACCTTC. Looking up the rest from reference TRBV29-1 and TRBJ1-2 gives the full variable domain: SAVISQKPSRDICQRGTSLTIQCQVDSQVTMMFWYRQQPGQSLTLIATANQGSEATYESGFVIDKFPISRPNLTFSTLTVSNMSPEDSSIYLCSVRWTGDYGYTFGSGTRLTVV.

In this sample, this clonotype turned up a few times. This chain links TRBV27 with TRBJ2-1; D unclear. The length of the CDR3 is 15 residues. V lost 6 bases to trimming and J lost 4 bases, with 16 bases between them. Germline V gene lookup returns CDR1 MNHEY and CDR2 SMNVEV (reference sequence). CDR3 sequence reads: CASRFSRWQYNEQFF. CDR3 DNA sequence: TGTGCCAGCAGATTTTCCCGGTGGCAGTACAATGAGCAGTTCTTC.

This clonotype occurred many times. The V call is TRBV7-2, the J call TRBJ2-2, with D tentatively TRBD1 (6 bases). Germline CDR1 is SGHTA and CDR2 is FQGNSA. This CDR3 comprises 14 residues. V lost 4 bases to trimming and J lost 4 bases, with 10 bases between them. CDR3 nucleotide sequence: TGTGCCAGCAGCTGGGGACACAGCACCGGGGAGCTGTTTTTT. It encodes CASSWGHSTGELFF.

This clonotype has a handful of counts. The V call is TRBV19, the J call TRBJ1-1; 8 nucleotides align to TRBD1. Germline V gives CDR1 LNHDA, CDR2 SQIVND (reference sequence). Trimming at V came to 1 base and at J to 6 bases, leaving 7 bases not matched to a gene. This CDR3 spans 15 amino acids. This chain's CDR3 is CASSIGAGGLPEAFF. In DNA form, the CDR3 reads TGTGCCAGTAGTATAGGGGCAGGGGGCCTCCCTGAAGCTTTCTTT.

This clonotype was counted only a few times. A junction end diverges from the germline sequence, so it may reflect a read error. V is TRBV7-7 and J is TRBJ2-2; D remains ambiguous. The length of the CDR3 is 13 residues. In germline, CDR1 is SSHAT, CDR2 FNYEAQ (reference sequence). Here the CDR3 DNA reads TGTGCTAGCAGCCTATCAGATACCGGGGAGCTGTTTTTT. Amino acid sequence: CASSLSDTGELFF.

At least ten counts were recorded for this clonotype. The chain recombines TRBV7-9 with TRBJ2-7; D is unresolved. This CDR3 has 15 residues. With 1 base removed from V and 0 bases from J, the gap between germline ends came to 10 bases. CDR1 and CDR2 (germline): SEHNR, FQNEAQ (reference sequence). CDR3 sequence reads: CASSLVVPSSYEQYF. CDR3 sequence (DNA): TGTGCCAGCAGCTTAGTTGTGCCTAGCTCCTACGAGCAGTACTTC. Complete variable domain (other parts from reference TRBV7-9 and TRBJ2-7): DTGVSQNPRHKITKRGQNVTFRCDPISEHNRLYWYRQTLGQGPEFLTYFQNEAQLEKSRLLSDRFSAERPKGSFSTLEIQRTEQGDSAMYLCASSLVVPSSYEQYFGPGTRLTVT.

This clonotype was picked up a small number of times. V gene TRBV6-4 combines with J gene TRBJ1-4; 8 bases align to TRBD1. CDR1 is MRHNA and CDR2 is SNTAGT in the germline V gene. This CDR3 is built from 14 residues. With 7 bases clipped from V and 8 bases from J, the junction kept 9 bases outside the gene matches. The CDR3 DNA follows: TGTGCCAGCAACCTGGGACAGGCCGCCGAAAAACTGTTTTTT. Translated: CASNLGQAAEKLFF.

The rearrangement joins TRBV3-1 to TRBJ1-1; 7 bases fit TRBD1. J gave up 2 bases and V 6 bases, and 18 bases lay outside the gene matches. Germline V CDR1 and CDR2: LGHDT, YNNKEL (reference sequence). The CDR3 extends over 18 amino acids. This chain's CDR3 is CASSRKSNTGTVNTEAFF. CDR3 DNA: TGTGCCAGCAGTCGGAAGAGCAACACCGGGACAGTAAACACTGAAGCTTTCTTT.

The sample holds a few counts of this clonotype. The chain combines TRBV2 with TRBJ1-4; TRBD1 matches at 8 bases. Germline V lookup: CDR1 SNHLY, CDR2 FYNNEI. The CDR3 totals 14 residues. V was clipped by 5 bases and J by 7 bases; unmatched bases: 6. The CDR3: CASSSGGAGEKLFF. DNA of the CDR3: TGTGCCAGCAGTTCAGGGGGCGCGGGTGAAAAACTGTTTTTT.

CDR3 bases: TGTGCCAGCAGACCATCGTGGCGGGGGGCGTACACAGATACGCAGTATTTT. Translated: CASRPSWRGAYTDTQYF. The chain employs TRBV11-2 and TRBJ2-3, with 8 bases lining up with TRBD2. There are 17 residues in the CDR3. Trimming at V came to 6 bases and at J to 2 bases, leaving 13 bases not matched to a gene. Germline values: CDR1 SGHAT, CDR2 FQNNGV.

The J gene is TRBJ2-2, the V gene TRBV5-5; D unresolved. The germline CDR1 and CDR2 sequences are SGHKS and YYEKEE (reference sequence). The CDR3 has 15 residues. The ends were cut back, 0 bases at V and 4 bases at J, with 10 bases in the middle. The CDR3 DNA sequence: TGTGCCAGCAGCTTGGTTAAAGCAGGCACCGGGGAGCTGTTTTTT. Its translation: CASSLVKAGTGELFF.

The sample holds many counts of this clonotype. This sequence joins TRBV20-1 and TRBJ1-1; maybe TRBD1 (5 bases). This CDR3 is 17 amino acids long. Trimming left V 5 bases short and J 0 bases short, with 22 bases between. Germline assignment: CDR1 DFQATT and CDR2 SNEGSKA (reference sequence). The chain's CDR3 is CSAGGGGRGPMNTEAFF. The CDR3, as DNA: TGCAGTGCTGGCGGCGGAGGGCGGGGCCCCATGAACACTGAAGCTTTCTTT.

The chain employs TRBV27 and TRBJ2-7; D may match TRBD1 or TRBD2 (5 bases each). Germline V gives CDR1 MNHEY, CDR2 SMNVEV (reference sequence). The CDR3 is 12 residues long. The V end lost 5 bases, the J end lost 13 bases, and 18 bases lay between the germline ends. CDR3 nucleotides: TGTGCCAGCAGTCCAGGGACCGGCCGGGGCTACTTC. The encoded protein is CASSPGTGRGYF.

This clonotype was observed at least ten times. The chain uses TRBV11-1 and TRBJ2-2, with D uncertain. The CDR3 spans 14 residues. V was cut by 2 bases and J by 1 base, with 5 bases left in between. The germline gives CDR1 SGHAT, CDR2 FQDESV (reference sequence). CDR3 amino acids: CASSLRRNTGELFF. CDR3 bases: TGTGCCAGCAGCTTAAGACGGAACACCGGGGAGCTGTTTTTT.

Many counts were recorded for this clonotype. The chain recombines TRBV14 with TRBJ2-1; D possibly corresponds to TRBD1 (6 bases). Trimming took off 4 bases at V and 6 bases at J, with 13 bases between the two ends. The CDR3 length is 14 residues. Germline V gene lookup returns CDR1 SGHDN and CDR2 FVKESK. The CDR3 bases are TGTGCCAGCAGCCGCCGGGCAGGGGCCAATGAGCAGTTCTTC. The encoded protein is CASSRRAGANEQFF.